The 22 T cell receptor beta chains given below trace back to one sample, sequenced in a study of patients and donors after allogeneic stem cell transplantation. TCRdb itself ran the RT-PCR reads through MiXCR, one entry per CDR3 protein. This sample has about 200,000 distinct CDR3 sequences, with more than 35% found just once. Material: blood, either unsorted or a sorted T cell fraction (not recorded which). Source of these receptors: a human donor who was either an allogeneic HSCT recipient or a stem cell or donor lymphocyte infusion donor (not recorded which). It is not recorded whose cells these are; they may come from a transplant donor.

In DNA, the CDR3 is TGTGCCAGCAGCTCACTAGCGGGAGTCACAGATACGCAGTATTTT. Translating gives CASSSLAGVTDTQYF. V usage is TRBV7-9 and J usage is TRBJ2-3; 11 nucleotides align to TRBD2. The CDR3 contains 15 residues. V lost 4 bases, J lost 2 bases, and 2 bases stayed unmatched. In germline, CDR1 is SEHNR, CDR2 FQNEAQ (reference sequence).

This clonotype was found a few times. The chain couples TRBV12-3 or TRBV12-4 to TRBJ1-1; D is perhaps TRBD1 (6 bases). The CDR3 is 17 residues long. Trimming took 5 bases from V and 0 from J, leaving 19 bases between them. DNA for the CDR3: TGTGCCAGCAGTGCCTTACAGGGTACGAGTGTGAACACTGAAGCTTTCTTT. Protein: CASSALQGTSVNTEAFF.

The V call is TRBV27, the J call TRBJ1-6; D is possibly TRBD1 (6 bases). The CDR3 consists of 15 residues. V was clipped by 6 bases and J by 6 bases, with 15 bases between them. Germline V CDR1 and CDR2: MNHEY, SMNVEV (reference sequence). CDR3 amino acids: CASRGALGTNSPLHF. For the CDR3, the DNA is TGTGCCAGCAGGGGGGCCCTAGGGACTAATTCACCCCTCCACTTT.

The V call is TRBV20-1, the J call TRBJ2-7; D unclear. V lost 2 bases to trimming and J lost 6 bases, with 11 bases between them. Germline CDR1 DFQATT, CDR2 SNEGSKA (reference sequence). This CDR3 region has 12 residues. The CDR3 DNA is TGCAGTGCTAGACCCGTAGGGTTCGAGCAGTACTTC. Protein: CSARPVGFEQYF.

Ten or more counts support this clonotype. V and J are TRBV5-1 and TRBJ1-1; 7 bases match TRBD1. Germline V gene lookup returns CDR1 SGHRS and CDR2 YFSETQ. J was trimmed by 5 bases and V by 0 bases; bases with no gene match: 7. CDR3 length: 15 amino acids. The CDR3 DNA follows: TGCGCCAGCAGCTTGGAGGGGGCCGGTCGGACTGAAGCTTTCTTT. This encodes CASSLEGAGRTEAFF.

This clonotype showed up just a few times. The chain recombines TRBV6-5 with TRBJ1-5; the D is unclear. V lost 8 bases and J lost 0, with 8 bases in between. Per the germline V gene, CDR1 is MNHEY and CDR2 is SVGAGI. The CDR3 covers 13 residues. CDR3 protein: CASSDYSNQPQHF. The CDR3 region has the DNA TGTGCCAGCTCAGACTATAGCAATCAGCCCCAGCATTTT.

The rearrangement uses TRBV5-4 and TRBJ2-1, with D possibly TRBD2 on 6 matching bases. The germline CDR1 and CDR2 sequences are SGHNT and YYREEE (reference sequence). Trimming removed 4 bases from V and 7 bases from J, with 21 bases in between. CDR3 length equals 16 residues. CDR3 sequence: CASSATGLGNGNEQFF. For the CDR3, the DNA is TGTGCCAGCAGCGCAACGGGACTCGGAAATGGGAATGAGCAGTTCTTC.

There are a few counts of this clonotype. V and J are TRBV29-1 and TRBJ2-1; 11 bases are shared with TRBD2. The CDR3 length is 17 residues. Trimming at V came to 0 bases and at J to 10 bases, leaving 14 bases not matched to a gene. Germline V gene sequence: CDR1 SQVTM, CDR2 ANQGSEA. The CDR3 loop reads CSVEDLQLAGGPGEQFF. CDR3 nucleotides: TGCAGCGTTGAAGATCTTCAGTTAGCGGGAGGGCCAGGGGAGCAGTTCTTC.

Of note for this clonotype: One end of the junction does not line up with germline, which may come from a read error. This chain connects TRBV15 to TRBJ1-4; D unresolved. Germline CDR1 reads LNHNV; CDR2 reads YYDKDF (reference sequence). The CDR3 has 15 residues. CDR3 coding DNA: TGTGTCACCAGCAGAGAATCCGGACTTAATGAAAAACTGTTTTTT. As protein: CVTSRESGLNEKLFF.

In regard to this clonotype: The germline gene is not matched at one end of the junction; a read error may be the cause. The chain employs TRBV6-5 and TRBJ1-2; no definite D call. Germline assignment: CDR1 MNHEY and CDR2 SVGAGI. The CDR3 loop spans 14 amino acids. CDR3 coding DNA: TGTGCCAGCAGTACTACCGGGTCTTTCTATGGCTACATCTTC. This gives the protein CASSTTGSFYGYIF.

The rearrangement uses TRBV7-2 and TRBJ2-1; the D gene is possibly TRBD2 (6 bases). The CDR3 has 17 amino acids. Germline CDR1 is SGHTA and CDR2 is FQGNSA. V lost 5 bases and J 4 bases, leaving 21 bases between the germline ends. CDR3 sequence: CASSPGTVGGPYNEQFF. The DNA of the CDR3 is TGTGCCAGCAGCCCCGGGACTGTCGGGGGACCATACAATGAGCAGTTCTTC.

The chain recombines TRBV19 with TRBJ1-2, with a possible D match to TRBD1 (5 bases). The germline gives CDR1 LNHDA, CDR2 SQIVND (reference sequence). This CDR3 has 12 amino acids. The V and J ends lost 6 bases and 6 bases respectively, with 11 bases between them. The CDR3 nucleotides are TGTGCCAGTAGCGACAGCCTGGATGGCTACACCTTC. This translates into CASSDSLDGYTF.

The rearrangement joins TRBV10-3 to TRBJ1-4, with 9 bases identical to TRBD1. Germline V gene sequence: CDR1 ENHRY, CDR2 SYGVKD. The V segment lost 6 bases and the J segment 5 bases; nucleotides outside the gene matches: 4. CDR3 size: 14 residues. The CDR3 DNA reads as TGTGCCATCAGCCCCGGGACAGGGAATGAAAAACTGTTTTTT. As protein: CAISPGTGNEKLFF.

V usage is TRBV27 and J usage is TRBJ2-7; D possibly uses TRBD1 or TRBD2 (5 bases each). The CDR3 totals 14 residues. CDR1 and CDR2 from the germline V gene are MNHEY and SMNVEV (reference sequence). V dropped 9 bases and J dropped 2 bases, with 17 bases sitting between them. CDR3 in amino acids: CARQSWDRPYEQYF. Here the CDR3 DNA reads TGTGCCAGACAAAGTTGGGACCGGCCCTACGAGCAGTACTTC.

This clonotype was counted at least ten times. The V gene is TRBV6-1, the J gene TRBJ1-5; D is possibly TRBD1 (6 bases). V was cut by 1 base and J by 4 bases, with 11 bases left in between. This CDR3 is 15 amino acids long. Looked up from germline, CDR1 is MNHNS and CDR2 is SASEGT. For the CDR3, the DNA is TGTGCCAGCAGTGAAGGTCAGGGGATGAATCAGCCCCAGCATTTT. It codes for CASSEGQGMNQPQHF.

This chain connects TRBV27 to TRBJ1-2; TRBD1 is a possible D gene (6 bases). The V gene's germline CDR1 is MNHEY and CDR2 SMNVEV (reference sequence). There are 17 residues in the CDR3. Trimming took off 6 bases at V and 3 bases at J, with 23 bases between the two ends. CDR3 DNA sequence: TGTGCCAGCAGCTGGGGACATTCGAATACCGTTCACTATGGCTACACCTTC. Translating gives CASSWGHSNTVHYGYTF.

The chain employs TRBV12-3 or TRBV12-4 and TRBJ2-3; maybe TRBD1 (6 bases). V lost 3 bases and J lost 4, with 14 bases in between. The CDR3 has 15 residues. CDR3 DNA sequence: TGTGCCAGCAGTTTGCAGGGGCGTTCATCAGATACGCAGTATTTT. Residues: CASSLQGRSSDTQYF.

V is TRBV7-2 and J is TRBJ2-1, with 9 bases lining up with TRBD1. J gave up 4 bases and V 1 base, and 8 bases lay outside the gene matches. The CDR3 length is 17 residues. Per germline, CDR1 SGHTA and CDR2 FQGNSA. The CDR3 protein is CASSLVAKTGGYNEQFF. The CDR3 coding sequence is TGTGCCAGCAGCTTAGTAGCGAAGACAGGGGGATACAATGAGCAGTTCTTC. The full variable domain, with the rest looked up from reference TRBV7-2 and TRBJ2-1, is GAGVSQSPSNKVTEKGKDVELRCDPISGHTALYWYRQSLGQGLEFLIYFQGNSAPDKSGLPSDRFSAERTGGSVSTLTIQRTQQEDSAVYLCASSLVAKTGGYNEQFFGPGTRLTVL.

The V gene is TRBV9, the J gene TRBJ1-2; TRBD1 matches at 8 bases. With 0 bases clipped from V and 2 bases from J, the junction kept 6 bases outside the gene matches. Germline V gene lookup returns CDR1 SGDLS and CDR2 YYNGEE. There are 16 residues in the CDR3. The CDR3 sequence: CASSVAPQGANYGYTF. CDR3 nucleotide sequence: TGTGCCAGCAGCGTAGCTCCCCAGGGGGCGAACTATGGCTACACCTTC.

CDR3 nucleotide sequence: TGCGCCAGCAGCTTGGCCGAGACTAGAGGCAATGAGCAGTTCTTC. Encoded protein: CASSLAETRGNEQFF. The gene calls are TRBV5-1 and TRBJ2-1; TRBD2 is a possible D gene (6 bases). The CDR3 has 15 amino acids. The germline V gene encodes CDR1 SGHRS and CDR2 YFSETQ. The V end lost 0 bases, the J end lost 6 bases, and 13 bases lay between the germline ends.

This rearrangement joins TRBV6-2 or TRBV6-3 to TRBJ1-1; D perhaps matches TRBD1 (5 bases). Germline CDR1 MNHEY, CDR2 SVGEGT. V lost 6 bases and J 4 bases, leaving 15 bases between the germline ends. The CDR3 sequence is 14 residues long. The CDR3 spells CASSHRGGITEAFF. The CDR3 DNA follows: TGTGCCAGCAGCCACCGGGGGGGAATCACTGAAGCTTTCTTT.

The CDR3 is CASSPPGTWYTGELFF. CDR3 sequence (DNA): TGTGCCAGCAGCCCACCCGGGACCTGGTACACCGGGGAGCTGTTTTTT. J is TRBJ2-2 and V is TRBV6-5, with D perhaps being TRBD1 or TRBD2 (5 bases each). The ends were cut back, 6 bases at V and 3 bases at J, with 17 bases in the middle. Germline values: CDR1 MNHEY, CDR2 SVGAGI. This CDR3 comprises 16 residues.